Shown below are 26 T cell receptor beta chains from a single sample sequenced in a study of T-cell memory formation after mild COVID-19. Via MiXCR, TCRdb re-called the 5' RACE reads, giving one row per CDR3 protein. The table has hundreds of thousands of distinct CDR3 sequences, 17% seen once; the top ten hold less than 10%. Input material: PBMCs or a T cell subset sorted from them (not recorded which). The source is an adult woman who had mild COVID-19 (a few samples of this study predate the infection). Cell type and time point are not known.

The CDR3 DNA reads as TGTGCCAGTAGTACACTAGCGCCTACCTACAATGAGCAGTTCTTC. This sequence encodes CASSTLAPTYNEQFF. The chain links TRBV19 to TRBJ2-1, with TRBD2 identical over 7 bases. Germline assignment: CDR1 LNHDA and CDR2 SQIVND (reference sequence). Trimming took 4 bases from V and 2 from J; bases not matched to a gene: 5. CDR3 size: 15 residues.

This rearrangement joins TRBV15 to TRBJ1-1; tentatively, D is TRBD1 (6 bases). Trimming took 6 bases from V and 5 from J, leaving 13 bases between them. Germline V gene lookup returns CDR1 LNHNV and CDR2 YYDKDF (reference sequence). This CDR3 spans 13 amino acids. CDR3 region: CATSTRQETEAFF. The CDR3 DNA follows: TGTGCCACCAGTACCAGACAGGAGACTGAAGCTTTCTTT.

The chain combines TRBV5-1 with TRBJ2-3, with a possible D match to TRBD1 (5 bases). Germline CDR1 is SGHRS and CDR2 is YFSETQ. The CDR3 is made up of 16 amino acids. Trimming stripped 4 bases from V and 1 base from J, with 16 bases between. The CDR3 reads CASSPGGRAGTDTQYF. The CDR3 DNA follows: TGCGCCAGCAGCCCGGGCGGCAGGGCGGGCACAGATACGCAGTATTTT. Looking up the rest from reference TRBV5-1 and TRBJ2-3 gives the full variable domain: KAGVTQTPRYLIKTRGQQVTLSCSPISGHRSVSWYQQTPGQGLQFLFEYFSETQRNKGNFPGRFSGRQFSNSRSEMNVSTLELGDSALYLCASSPGGRAGTDTQYFGPGTRLTVL.

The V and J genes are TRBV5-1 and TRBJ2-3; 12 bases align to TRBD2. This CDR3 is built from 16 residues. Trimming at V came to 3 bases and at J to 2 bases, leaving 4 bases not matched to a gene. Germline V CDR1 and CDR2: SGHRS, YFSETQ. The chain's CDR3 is CASSWGTSGLTDTQYF. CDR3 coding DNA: TGCGCCAGCAGCTGGGGGACTAGCGGGCTCACAGATACGCAGTATTTT.

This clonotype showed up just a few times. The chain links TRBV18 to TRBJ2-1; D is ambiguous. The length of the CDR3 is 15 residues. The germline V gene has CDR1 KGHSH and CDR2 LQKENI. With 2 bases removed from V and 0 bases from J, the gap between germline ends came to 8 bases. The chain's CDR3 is CASSPSGNSYNEQFF. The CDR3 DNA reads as TGTGCCAGCTCACCATCCGGAAACTCCTACAATGAGCAGTTCTTC.

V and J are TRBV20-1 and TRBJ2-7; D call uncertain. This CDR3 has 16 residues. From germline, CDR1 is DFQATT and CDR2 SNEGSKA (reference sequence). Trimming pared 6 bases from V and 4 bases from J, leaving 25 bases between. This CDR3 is CSAPAKDPRGSYEQYF. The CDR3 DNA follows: TGCAGTGCCCCCGCGAAGGACCCGAGAGGTAGTTACGAGCAGTACTTC.

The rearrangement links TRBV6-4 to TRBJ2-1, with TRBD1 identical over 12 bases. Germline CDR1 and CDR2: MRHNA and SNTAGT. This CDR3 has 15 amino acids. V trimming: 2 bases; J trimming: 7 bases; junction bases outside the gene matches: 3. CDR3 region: CASSDGTGGGNEQFF. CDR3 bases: TGTGCCAGCAGTGACGGGACAGGGGGCGGGAATGAGCAGTTCTTC.

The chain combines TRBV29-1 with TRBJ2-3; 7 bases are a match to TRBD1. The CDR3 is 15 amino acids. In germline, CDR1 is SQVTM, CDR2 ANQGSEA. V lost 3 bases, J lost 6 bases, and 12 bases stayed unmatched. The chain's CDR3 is CSVDYVKGAGDTQYF. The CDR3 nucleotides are TGCAGCGTTGATTATGTCAAGGGGGCAGGGGATACGCAGTATTTT.

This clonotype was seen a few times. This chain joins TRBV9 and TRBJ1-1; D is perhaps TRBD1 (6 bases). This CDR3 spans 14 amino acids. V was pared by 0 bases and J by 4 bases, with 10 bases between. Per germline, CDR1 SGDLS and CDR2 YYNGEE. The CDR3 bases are TGTGCCAGCAGCGTAGGGCAGGGGCTCACTGAAGCTTTCTTT. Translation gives CASSVGQGLTEAFF. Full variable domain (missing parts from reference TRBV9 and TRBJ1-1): DSGVTQTPKHLITATGQRVTLRCSPRSGDLSVYWYQQSLDQGLQFLIQYYNGEERAKGNILERFSAQQFPDLHSELNLSSLELGDSALYFCASSVGQGLTEAFFGQGTRLTVV.

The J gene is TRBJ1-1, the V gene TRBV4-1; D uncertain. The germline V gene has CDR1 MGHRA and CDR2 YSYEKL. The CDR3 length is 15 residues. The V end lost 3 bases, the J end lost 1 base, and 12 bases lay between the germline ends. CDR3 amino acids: CASSQEGWGNTEAFF. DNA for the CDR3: TGCGCCAGCAGCCAGGAGGGATGGGGGAACACTGAAGCTTTCTTT.

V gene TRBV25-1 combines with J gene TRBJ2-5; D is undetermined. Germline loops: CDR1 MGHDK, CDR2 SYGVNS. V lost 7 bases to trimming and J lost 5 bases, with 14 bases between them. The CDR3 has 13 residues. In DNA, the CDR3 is TGTGCCAGCACCCGAGGCAAGCTGGAGACCCAGTACTTC. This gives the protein CASTRGKLETQYF.

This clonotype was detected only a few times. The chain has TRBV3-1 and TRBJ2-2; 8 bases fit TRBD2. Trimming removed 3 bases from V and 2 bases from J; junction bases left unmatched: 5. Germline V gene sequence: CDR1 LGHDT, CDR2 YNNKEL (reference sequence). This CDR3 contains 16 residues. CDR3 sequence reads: CASSHRTSINTGELFF. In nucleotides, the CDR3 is TGTGCCAGCAGCCATAGGACTAGCATCAACACCGGGGAGCTGTTTTTT.

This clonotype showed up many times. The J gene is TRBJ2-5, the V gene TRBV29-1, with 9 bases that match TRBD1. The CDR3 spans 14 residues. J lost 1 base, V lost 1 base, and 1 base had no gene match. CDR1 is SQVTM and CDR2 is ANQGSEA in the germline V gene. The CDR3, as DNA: TGCAGCGTTGAAGTGGACAGGGGCCAAGAGACCCAGTACTTC. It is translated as CSVEVDRGQETQYF.

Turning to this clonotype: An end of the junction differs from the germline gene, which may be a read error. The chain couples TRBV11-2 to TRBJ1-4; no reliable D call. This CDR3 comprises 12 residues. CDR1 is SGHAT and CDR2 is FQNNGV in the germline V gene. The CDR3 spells CASSLDVGRSTF. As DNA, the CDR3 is TGTGCCAGCAGCTTAGACGTGGGCCGTTCGACCTTT.

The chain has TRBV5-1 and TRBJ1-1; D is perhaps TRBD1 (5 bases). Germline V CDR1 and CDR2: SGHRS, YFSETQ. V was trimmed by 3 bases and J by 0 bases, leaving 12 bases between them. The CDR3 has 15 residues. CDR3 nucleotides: TGCGCCAGCAGCTCAACGGGACTCATGAACACTGAAGCTTTCTTT. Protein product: CASSSTGLMNTEAFF.

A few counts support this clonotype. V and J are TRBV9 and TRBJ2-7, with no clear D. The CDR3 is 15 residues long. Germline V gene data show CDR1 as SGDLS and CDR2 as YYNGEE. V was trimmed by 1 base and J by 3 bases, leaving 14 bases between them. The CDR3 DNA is TGTGCCAGCAGCGTATCGGATAGGGATGACTACGAGCAGTACTTC. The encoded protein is CASSVSDRDDYEQYF.

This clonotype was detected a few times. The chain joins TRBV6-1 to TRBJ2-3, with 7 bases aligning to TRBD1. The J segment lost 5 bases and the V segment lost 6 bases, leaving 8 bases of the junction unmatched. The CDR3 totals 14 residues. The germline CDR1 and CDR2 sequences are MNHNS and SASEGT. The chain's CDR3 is CASSPTGLIDTQYF. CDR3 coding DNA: TGTGCCAGCAGCCCGACAGGGCTAATAGATACGCAGTATTTT.

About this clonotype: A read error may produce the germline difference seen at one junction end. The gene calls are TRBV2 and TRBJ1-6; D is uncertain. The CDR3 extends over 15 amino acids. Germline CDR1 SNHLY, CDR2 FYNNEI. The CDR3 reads CASSQATFSNSPLHF. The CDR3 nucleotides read TGTGCCAGCAGTCAAGCAACCTTTTCCAATTCACCCCTCCACTTT. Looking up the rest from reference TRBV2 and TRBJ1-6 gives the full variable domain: EPEVTQTPSHQVTQMGQEVILRCVPISNHLYFYWYRQILGQKVEFLVSFYNNEISEKSEIFDDQFSVERPDGSNFTLKIRSTKLEDSAMYFCASSQATFSNSPLHFGNGTRLTVT.

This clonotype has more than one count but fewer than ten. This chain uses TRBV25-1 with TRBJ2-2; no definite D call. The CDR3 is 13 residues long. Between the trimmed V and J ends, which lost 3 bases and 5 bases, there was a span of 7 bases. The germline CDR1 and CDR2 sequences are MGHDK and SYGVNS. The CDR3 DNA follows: TGTGCCAGCAGTGATATGGGTACCGGGGAGCTGTTTTTT. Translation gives CASSDMGTGELFF. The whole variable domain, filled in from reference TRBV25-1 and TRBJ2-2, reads EADIYQTPRYLVIGTGKKITLECSQTMGHDKMYWYQQDPGMELHLIHYSYGVNSTEKGDLSSESTVSRIRTEHFPLTLESARPSHTSQYLCASSDMGTGELFFGEGSRLTVL.

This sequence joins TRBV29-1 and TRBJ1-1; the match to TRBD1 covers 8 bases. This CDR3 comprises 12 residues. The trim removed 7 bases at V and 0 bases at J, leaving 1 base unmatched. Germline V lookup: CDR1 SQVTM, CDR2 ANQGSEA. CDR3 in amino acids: CSGDRLNTEAFF. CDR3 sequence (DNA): TGCAGCGGGGACAGGCTGAACACTGAAGCTTTCTTT.

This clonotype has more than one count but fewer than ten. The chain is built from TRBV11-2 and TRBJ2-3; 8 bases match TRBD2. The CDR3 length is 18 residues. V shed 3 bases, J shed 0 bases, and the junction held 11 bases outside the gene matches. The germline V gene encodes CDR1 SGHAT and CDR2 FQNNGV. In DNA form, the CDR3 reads TGTGCCAGCAGCTTCTACCCTCTCGCGGGAGGTAGCACAGATACGCAGTATTTT. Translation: CASSFYPLAGGSTDTQYF.

CDR3 protein: CASSLAGQGAVFF. The CDR3 coding sequence is TGTGCCAGCAGCTTAGCGGGACAGGGGGCGGTGTTCTTC. The rearrangement links TRBV7-8 to TRBJ2-1; TRBD1 agrees at 12 bases. From germline, CDR1 is SGHVS and CDR2 FQNEAQ. This CDR3 is built from 13 residues. V shed 0 bases, J shed 15 bases, and the junction held 3 bases outside the gene matches.

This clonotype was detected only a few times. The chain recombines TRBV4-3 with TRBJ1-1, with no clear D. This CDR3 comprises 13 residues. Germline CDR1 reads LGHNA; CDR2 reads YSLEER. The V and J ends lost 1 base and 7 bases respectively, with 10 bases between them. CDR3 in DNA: TGCGCCAGCAGCCAAGGAGGGCCCTATGAAGCTTTCTTT. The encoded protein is CASSQGGPYEAFF.

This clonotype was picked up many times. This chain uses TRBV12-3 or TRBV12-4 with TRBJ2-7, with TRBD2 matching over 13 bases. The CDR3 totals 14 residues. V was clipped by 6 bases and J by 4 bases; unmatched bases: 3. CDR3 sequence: CASSGLAGAYEQYF. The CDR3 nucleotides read TGTGCCAGCAGCGGACTAGCGGGAGCTTACGAGCAGTACTTC.

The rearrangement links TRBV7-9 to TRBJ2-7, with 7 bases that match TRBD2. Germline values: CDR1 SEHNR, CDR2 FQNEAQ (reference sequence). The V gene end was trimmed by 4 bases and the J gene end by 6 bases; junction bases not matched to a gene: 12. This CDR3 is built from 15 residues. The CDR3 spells CASSSLSGDPSEQYF. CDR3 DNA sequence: TGTGCCAGCAGCTCCTTAAGCGGGGATCCATCCGAGCAGTACTTC.

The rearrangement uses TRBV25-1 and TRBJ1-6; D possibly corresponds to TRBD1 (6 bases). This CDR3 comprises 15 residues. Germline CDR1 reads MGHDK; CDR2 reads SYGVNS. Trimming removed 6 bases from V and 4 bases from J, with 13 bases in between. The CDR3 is CASRRDNFYNSPLHF. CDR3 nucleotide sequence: TGTGCCAGCAGACGGGACAATTTTTATAATTCACCCCTCCACTTT.